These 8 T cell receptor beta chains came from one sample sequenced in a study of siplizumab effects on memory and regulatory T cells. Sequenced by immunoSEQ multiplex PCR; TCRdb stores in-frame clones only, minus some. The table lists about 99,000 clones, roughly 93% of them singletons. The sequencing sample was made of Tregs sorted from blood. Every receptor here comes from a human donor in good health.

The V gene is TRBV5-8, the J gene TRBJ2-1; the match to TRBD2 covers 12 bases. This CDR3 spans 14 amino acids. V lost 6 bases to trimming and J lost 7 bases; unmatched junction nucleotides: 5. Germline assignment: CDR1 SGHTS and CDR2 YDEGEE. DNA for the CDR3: TGTGCCAGCACACTAGCGGGGGGCGGGAATGAGCAGTTCTTC. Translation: CASTLAGGGNEQFF.

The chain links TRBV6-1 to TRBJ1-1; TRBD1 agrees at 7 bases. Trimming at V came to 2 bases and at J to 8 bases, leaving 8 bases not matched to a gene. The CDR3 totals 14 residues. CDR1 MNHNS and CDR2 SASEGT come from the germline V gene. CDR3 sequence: CASSELRGASEAFF. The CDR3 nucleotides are TGTGCCAGCAGTGAACTCAGGGGGGCTTCGGAAGCTTTCTTT.

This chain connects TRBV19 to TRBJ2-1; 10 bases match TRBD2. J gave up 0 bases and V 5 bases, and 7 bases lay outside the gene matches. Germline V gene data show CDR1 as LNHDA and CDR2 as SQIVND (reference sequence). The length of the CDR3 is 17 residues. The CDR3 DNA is TGTGCCAGTAGTCTTCGGACTAGCGGAGTCTCCTACAATGAGCAGTTCTTC. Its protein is CASSLRTSGVSYNEQFF.

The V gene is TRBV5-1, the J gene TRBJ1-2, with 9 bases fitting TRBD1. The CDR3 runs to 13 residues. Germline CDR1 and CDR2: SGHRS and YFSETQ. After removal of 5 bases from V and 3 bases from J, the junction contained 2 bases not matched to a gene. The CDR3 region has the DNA TGCGCCAGCAGTTGGACAGGGGACTATGGCTACACCTTC. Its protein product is CASSWTGDYGYTF. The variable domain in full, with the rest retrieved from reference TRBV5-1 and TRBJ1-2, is KAGVTQTPRYLIKTRGQQVTLSCSPISGHRSVSWYQQTPGQGLQFLFEYFSETQRNKGNFPGRFSGRQFSNSRSEMNVSTLELGDSALYLCASSWTGDYGYTFGSGTRLTVV.

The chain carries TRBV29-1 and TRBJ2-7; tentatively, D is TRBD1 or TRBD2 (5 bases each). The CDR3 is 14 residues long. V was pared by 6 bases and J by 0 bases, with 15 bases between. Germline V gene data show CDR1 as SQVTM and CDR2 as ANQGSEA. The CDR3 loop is CSVAQGETSYEQYF. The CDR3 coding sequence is TGCAGCGTCGCACAAGGGGAGACCTCCTACGAGCAGTACTTC.

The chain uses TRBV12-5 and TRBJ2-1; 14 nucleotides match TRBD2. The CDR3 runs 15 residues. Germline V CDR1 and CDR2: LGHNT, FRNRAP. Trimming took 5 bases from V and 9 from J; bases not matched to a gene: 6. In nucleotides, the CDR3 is TGTGCTAGTGGTCTGGGACTAGCGGGAGCCGGTGAGCAGTTCTTC. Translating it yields CASGLGLAGAGEQFF.

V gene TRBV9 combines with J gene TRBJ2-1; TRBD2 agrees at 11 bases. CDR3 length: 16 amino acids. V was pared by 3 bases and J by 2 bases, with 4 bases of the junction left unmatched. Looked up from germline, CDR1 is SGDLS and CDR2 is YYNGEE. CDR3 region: CASSGYSGRAYNEQFF. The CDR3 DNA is TGTGCCAGCAGCGGGTATAGCGGGAGGGCCTACAATGAGCAGTTCTTC.

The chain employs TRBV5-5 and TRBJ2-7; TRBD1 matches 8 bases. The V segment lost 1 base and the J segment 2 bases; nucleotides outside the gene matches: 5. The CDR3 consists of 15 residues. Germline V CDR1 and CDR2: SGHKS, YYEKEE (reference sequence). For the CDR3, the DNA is TGTGCCAGCAGCTTGCTCTGGACAGGGACCTACGAGCAGTACTTC. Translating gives CASSLLWTGTYEQYF.